Below, 5 T cell receptor beta chains from the same sample are listed, as sequenced in a study of T cells in localized non-small cell lung cancer (TCRdb year 2020). Libraries were made using the immunoSEQ multiplex PCR assay. TCRdb obtained this table from immuneACCESS and retained in-frame rearrangements with V and J assigned. These tables miss some clones; where compared with another copy, unresolved V genes account for less than half of the shortfall, and the remainder is unexplained. Counted in this sample were approximately 41,000 clones; 70% to 90% of them appeared once. The leading ten clones occupy 7.1% of the sample. The sample consisted of peripheral blood, taken before any cancer treatment. The receptors come from a woman aged 18 to 55 with stage III lung adenocarcinoma.

This chain links TRBV11-2 with TRBJ1-1; tentatively, D is TRBD1 (5 bases). The CDR3 runs 15 residues. Germline V lookup: CDR1 SGHAT, CDR2 FQNNGV. The V and J ends lost 4 bases and 4 bases respectively, with 16 bases between them. The CDR3 here is CASSSGPEGTTEAFF. CDR3 nucleotides: TGTGCCAGCAGCTCCGGTCCGGAGGGGACCACTGAAGCTTTCTTT.

This clone was picked up one time. V and J are TRBV9 and TRBJ2-6; D remains ambiguous. The ends were cut back, 0 bases at V and 0 bases at J, with 7 bases in the middle. Germline CDR1 reads SGDLS; CDR2 reads YYNGEE. The CDR3 has 16 residues. The CDR3 bases are TGTGCCAGCAGCGTAGTGCGGAGCTCTGGGGCCAACGTCCTGACTTTC. Its translation is CASSVVRSSGANVLTF.

The chain uses TRBV9 and TRBJ2-3; the match to TRBD2 covers 9 bases. With V trimmed by 2 bases and J by 10 bases, 8 bases remained unmatched. The CDR3 sequence is 14 residues long. Germline V gene data show CDR1 as SGDLS and CDR2 as YYNGEE. The CDR3 protein is CASSVGTSFTAQYF. The CDR3 DNA is TGTGCCAGCAGCGTGGGGACTAGCTTCACGGCGCAGTATTTT.

The chain employs TRBV30 and TRBJ1-1, with 7 bases that match TRBD1. V lost 7 bases, J lost 5 bases, and 10 bases stayed unmatched. Germline loops: CDR1 GTSNPN, CDR2 SVGIG (reference sequence). The CDR3 is made up of 13 amino acids. CDR3 loop: CASTRQGGTEAFF. CDR3 DNA: TGTGCCTCCACGCGACAGGGAGGGACTGAAGCTTTCTTT.

This chain uses TRBV5-4 with TRBJ2-3, with TRBD2 matching over 10 bases. V lost 6 bases to trimming and J lost 2 bases; unmatched junction nucleotides: 15. The CDR3 runs 18 residues. In germline, CDR1 is SGHNT, CDR2 YYREEE (reference sequence). CDR3 nucleotide sequence: TGTGCCAGCACTGACTTCTCGCCCGGACTAGCGGACACAGATACGCAGTATTTT. Translating it yields CASTDFSPGLADTDTQYF. Full variable domain (rest looked up from reference TRBV5-4 and TRBJ2-3): ETGVTQSPTHLIKTRGQQVTLRCSSQSGHNTVSWYQQALGQGPQFIFQYYREEENGRGNFPPRFSGLQFPNYSSELNVNALELDDSALYLCASTDFSPGLADTDTQYFGPGTRLTVL.